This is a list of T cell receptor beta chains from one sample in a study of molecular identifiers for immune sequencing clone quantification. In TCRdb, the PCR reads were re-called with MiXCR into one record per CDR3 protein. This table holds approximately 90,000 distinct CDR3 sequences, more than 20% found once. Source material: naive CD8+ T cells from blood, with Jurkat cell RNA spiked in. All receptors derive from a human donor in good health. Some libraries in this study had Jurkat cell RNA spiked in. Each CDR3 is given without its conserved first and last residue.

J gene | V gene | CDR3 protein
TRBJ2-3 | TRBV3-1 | ASSQTLDTQY
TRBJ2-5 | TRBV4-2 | ASSQDPGLAGSLRSGAQY
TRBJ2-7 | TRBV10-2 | ASSGQGRYEQY
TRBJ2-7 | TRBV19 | ASSPGQGYSYEQY
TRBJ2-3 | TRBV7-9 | ASSPSVNTDTQY
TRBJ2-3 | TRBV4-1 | ASSQVPGVADTQY
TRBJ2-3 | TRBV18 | ASSPQGTYRGYTDTQY
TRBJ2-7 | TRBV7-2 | ASSLGTGGYYEQY
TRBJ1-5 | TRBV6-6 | ASSYPQGELNQPQH
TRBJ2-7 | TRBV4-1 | ASSQVGQPYEQY
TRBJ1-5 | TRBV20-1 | SARQGYDNQPQH
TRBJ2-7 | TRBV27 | ASSLRGQLYEQY
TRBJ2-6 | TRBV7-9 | ASGRTPTGADVLT
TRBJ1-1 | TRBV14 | ASSLGARVPNTEAL
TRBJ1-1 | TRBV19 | ASSITLQGGFDTEAF
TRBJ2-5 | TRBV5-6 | ASSLGAAETQY
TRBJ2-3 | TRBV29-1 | SVEDFTDTQY
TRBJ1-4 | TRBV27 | ASSLRPGLAEKLF
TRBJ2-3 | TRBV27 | AGTSTDTQY
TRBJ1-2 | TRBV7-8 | ASSVGILDGYT
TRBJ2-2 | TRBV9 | AGSVGQILSTGELF
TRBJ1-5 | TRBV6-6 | ARGPDPTPPPQH
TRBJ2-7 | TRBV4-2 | ASSPARDYYEQY
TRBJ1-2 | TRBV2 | ASSRDTTNYGYT
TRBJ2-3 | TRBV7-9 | ASSLTPSTDTQY
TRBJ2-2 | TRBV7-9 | ASSFLGELF
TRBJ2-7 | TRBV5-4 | ASSRGTGQVDEQY
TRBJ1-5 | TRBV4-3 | ASSRFRNQPQH
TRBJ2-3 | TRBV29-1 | SVEGQGYTPGY
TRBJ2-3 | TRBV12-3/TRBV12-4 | ASSPSGGGTDTQY
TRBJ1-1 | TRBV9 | ASSITGHLNTEAF
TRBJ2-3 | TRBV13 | ASSLVLAGGDTQY
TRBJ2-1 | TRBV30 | AWSVLAGRYNEQF
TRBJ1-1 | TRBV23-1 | ASSQDGQWRGGPTEAF
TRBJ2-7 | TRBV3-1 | ASSQVRDHPYEQY
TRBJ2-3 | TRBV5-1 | ASSLFLTSPPPDTQY
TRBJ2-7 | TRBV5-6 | ASSLAAPNYEQY
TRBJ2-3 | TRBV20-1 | SAREEGNPTDTQY
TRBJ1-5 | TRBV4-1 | ASSQVGDQPQH
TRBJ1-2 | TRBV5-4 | ASSTLPGLSAIGAGYT
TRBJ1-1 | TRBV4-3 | ASSQDETTGTEAF
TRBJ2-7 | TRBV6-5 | ASSYHAPGRPYEQY
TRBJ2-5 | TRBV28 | ASSGISGGALETQY
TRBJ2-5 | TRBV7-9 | ATGTSGGRVETQY
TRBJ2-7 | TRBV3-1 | ASSQDVQRLAGGSPYEQY